The rows below give T cell receptor beta chains drawn from one sample of a study of shared clonotypes between healthy human individuals. TCRdb's table, derived via immunoSEQ multiplex PCR, lists solely in-frame clones and lacks some. The sample has 900,000 to 1,200,000 clones, approximately 80% seen once; the top ten hold 0.5% to 0.65%. Sequencing was performed on memory CD4+ T cells from PBMCs. The receptors stem from a man aged 18-30 years in good health. Some clones in this sample may be carry-over from other donors' samples. The CDR3 runs from the conserved cysteine through the conserved F or W. Each record gives: clone size, J gene, V gene, D gene, CDR3 DNA, CDR3 protein. The D gene is left open where the match is weak. Clone size is not always given. Where it is, it says once, few, many or a class for expanded clones.

>once|TRBJ2-2|TRBV9|NA
TGTGCCAGCAGCGCACAGACTAGAGCCGGGGAGCTGTTTTTT
CASSAQTRAGELFF
>few|TRBJ2-5|TRBV19|TRBD1
TGTGCCAGTAGTATCAGGCCCGGGACAGGCTTACAAGAGACCCAGTACTTC
CASSIRPGTGLQETQYF
>NA|TRBJ2-5|TRBV5-1|NA
TGCGCCAGCAGCTTGGCCTATGGGCCGGAGACCCAGTACTTC
CASSLAYGPETQYF
>NA|TRBJ2-7|TRBV7-8|NA
TGTGCCAGCAGCTCAGGAGCAAGGGGAGAGCAGTACTTC
CASSSGARGEQYF
>NA|TRBJ2-2|TRBV7-3|NA
TGTGCCAGCAGCTTACAGGGATACACCGGGGAGCTGTTTTTT
CASSLQGYTGELFF
>few|TRBJ2-6|TRBV5-1|NA
TGCGCCAGCAGCTTGCTAGTTTCTGGGGCCAACGTCCTGACTTTC
CASSLLVSGANVLTF
>NA|TRBJ1-1|TRBV2|NA
TGTGCCAGCAGTGTGGGCCGATCTCCCGCTGAAGCTCTCTTT
CASSVGRSPAEALF
>NA|TRBJ2-2|TRBV5-1|TRBD2
TGCGCCAGCAGCTTGACTAGCGGGAGGGCGAACACCGGGGAGCTGTTTTTT
CASSLTSGRANTGELFF
>once|TRBJ1-1|TRBV5-6|NA
TGTGCCAGCAGCTTGACGGCGGCTGAAGCTTTCTTT
CASSLTAAEAFF
>NA|TRBJ2-1|TRBV7-9|TRBD2
TGTGCCAGCAGCTTACTACCCGCGGGAGGAAACAATGAGCAGTTCTTC
CASSLLPAGGNNEQFF
>NA|TRBJ1-1|TRBV11-3|NA
TGTGCCAGCAGCCCAAATGCGGGGCGAATGAACACTGAAGCTTTCTTT
CASSPNAGRMNTEAFF
>NA|TRBJ1-1|TRBV28|NA
TGTGCCGGCAGGAGACAACCGAACACTGAAGCCTTCTTT
CAGRRQPNTEAFF
>NA|TRBJ2-1|TRBV10-1|NA
TGCGCCAGCCTCGGGGCTTCTTACAATGAGCAGTTCTTC
CASLGASYNEQFF
>NA|TRBJ2-7|TRBV7-9|TRBD2
TGTGCCAGCAGCCCTAGAGCGGGGATATCCTACGAGCAGTACTTC
CASSPRAGISYEQYF
>NA|TRBJ2-5|TRBV29-1|NA
TGCAGCGTGGGGGGGGCCCACCGATGGGCCCAGTACTTC
CSVGGAHRWAQYF
>NA|TRBJ1-4|TRBV15|NA
TGTGCCACCGACCGTGGGTATAATGAAAAACTGTTTTTT
CATDRGYNEKLFF
>many|TRBJ2-1|TRBV11-3|NA
TGTGCCAGCAGCCATTATGACAGGCCTTACAATGAGCAGTTCTTC
CASSHYDRPYNEQFF
>NA|TRBJ2-6|TRBV15|TRBD1
TGTGCCACCAGCCAAGGGACAGGGAGGTCTGGGGCCAACGTCCTGACTTTC
CATSQGTGRSGANVLTF
>NA|TRBJ2-3|TRBV19|TRBD2
TGTGCCAGTAGTATGTGGGAAGGCGGGAGCGGGAGAGATACGCAGTATTTT
CASSMWEGGSGRDTQYF
>NA|TRBJ1-2|TRBV27|NA
TGTGCCAGCAGTCCCAAAAGGGAGAGTTTAGATGGCTACACCTTC
CASSPKRESLDGYTF
>few|TRBJ2-2|TRBV7-6|NA
TGTGCCATCTCCGGTTGGAACACCGGGGAGCTGTTTTTT
CAISGWNTGELFF
>NA|TRBJ2-1|TRBV9|NA
TGTGCCAGCAGCGTAGCTACCGGCGGACGAACCTACAATGAGCAGTTCTTC
CASSVATGGRTYNEQFF
>NA|TRBJ1-5|TRBV19|NA
TGTGCCAGTAGTACTACAGGTAGCAATCAGCCCCAGCATTTT
CASSTTGSNQPQHF
>once|TRBJ1-5|TRBV11-3|NA
TGTGCCAGCAGCTTAGGGGAGAATCAGCCCCAGCATTTT
CASSLGENQPQHF
>NA|TRBJ2-5|TRBV4-1|TRBD2
TGCGCCAGCAGCCAAGGTCTAGCGGGACTAGAGACCCAGTACTTC
CASSQGLAGLETQYF
>NA|TRBJ1-5|TRBV30|NA
TGTGCCTGGAGTGTAGTGGCCCACAATCAGCCCCAGCATTTT
CAWSVVAHNQPQHF
>NA|TRBJ2-1|TRBV5-1|NA
TGCGCCAGCAGCTTGAGCCTAGCTCAGTCCGGTGAGCAGTTCTTC
CASSLSLAQSGEQFF
>NA|TRBJ2-3|TRBV5-1|TRBD1
TGCGCCAGCAGCTTCGAGGGGGCAAGGACAGATACGCAGTATTTT
CASSFEGARTDTQYF
>NA|TRBJ2-5|TRBV14|NA
TGTGCCAGCAGCCCGCCAACCGGGACATACCAAGAGACCCAGTACTTC
CASSPPTGTYQETQYF
>NA|TRBJ2-7|TRBV27|NA
TGTGCCAGCAGCTTATCCTTCTCCTACGAGCAGTACTTC
CASSLSFSYEQYF
>NA|TRBJ2-2|TRBV29-1|NA
TGCAGCGGCAGGGAGGTTGCGAACACCGGGGAGCTGTTTTTT
CSGREVANTGELFF
>NA|TRBJ2-7|TRBV7-2|NA
TGTGCCAGCAGCCGCTTTGGGCGGGACTTGGGGGAGCAGTACTTC
CASSRFGRDLGEQYF
>NA|TRBJ1-1|TRBV30|TRBD1
TGTGCCTGGACGACAGGGGTGAACACTGAAGCTTTCTTT
CAWTTGVNTEAFF
>NA|TRBJ1-1|TRBV5-1|NA
TGCGCCAGCAGCTTGGCCCTGGGGATGAACACTGAAGCTTTCTTT
CASSLALGMNTEAFF
>NA|TRBJ2-1|TRBV11-2|TRBD2
TGTGCCAGCAGCCCCACTCGCGGGAGTGGAAATGAGCAGTTCTTC
CASSPTRGSGNEQFF
>NA|TRBJ1-3|TRBV11-2|NA
TGTGCCAGCAGCTTTGGGGGGGATTTCTCTGGAAACACCATATATTTT
CASSFGGDFSGNTIYF
>NA|TRBJ2-1|TRBV19|NA
TGTGCCAGTAGTAAGTTCAGGGCTAGCGTCGGGGCTAATGAGCAGTTCTTC
CASSKFRASVGANEQFF
>NA|TRBJ2-1|TRBV28|NA
TGTGCCAGCAGCCGCCGTCTAGCTAGTTACAATGAGCAGTTCTTC
CASSRRLASYNEQFF
>many|TRBJ1-3|TRBV7-9|TRBD1
TGTGCCAGCAGCTTAAGGGGACAGGGGAGCTCTGGAAACACCATATATTTT
CASSLRGQGSSGNTIYF
>NA|TRBJ2-1|TRBV5-1|NA
TGCGCCAGCAGCCGAAGCGCGACAGCAAATGAGCAGTTCTTC
CASSRSATANEQFF
>once|TRBJ2-7|TRBV28|NA
TGTGCCAGCAGTTTCCCCCACTACGAGCAGTACTTC
CASSFPHYEQYF
>NA|TRBJ1-1|TRBV29-1|TRBD1
TGCAGCGTAGCGGGACAGGCCAACACTGAAGCTTTCTTT
CSVAGQANTEAFF
>NA|TRBJ1-1|TRBV6-6|NA
TGTGCCAGCAGGATCCCGGGACATCGGGCTAATGAAGCTTTCTTT
CASRIPGHRANEAFF
>few|TRBJ2-2|TRBV6-5|TRBD1
TGTGCCAGCAGGAAAGGGGGCCGCGCCGGGGAGCTGTTTTTT
CASRKGGRAGELFF
>NA|TRBJ1-1|TRBV19|TRBD1
TGTGCCAGTAGTGACAGGGGGCGAGGTACTGAAGCTTTCTTT
CASSDRGRGTEAFF